This T cell receptor beta chain was captured by sequencing in a study of blood T cell repertoires in COVID-19. Whole-study context: The samples span acute and convalescent COVID-19 from the United States, Italy and Spain. PBMCs, B-cell-depleted T cells, or T cells provided the cDNA or gDNA that made up the material.

Germline assignment: CDR1 SGHRS and CDR2 YFSETQ. V dropped 5 bases and J dropped 0; count of bases not matched to a gene: 5. This CDR3 contains 16 residues. Original processing notes: Estimation of nucleated cell counts was performed using reference gene primer amplification. Sequencing used immunoSEQ multiplex PCR; TCRdb keeps in-frame clones, though not all of them. Clonal size and the V and J genes are those of that table, whereas D and trimming came from the DNA. Counted here are some 20,000 clones, about 88% occurring once; the ten biggest clones make up roughly a sixth. Sequenced sample: peripheral blood. The sequence came from a human donor with acute or convalescent COVID-19. The donor label of this sample is uncertain. This sequence joins TRBV5-1 and TRBJ2-1; 10 bases fit TRBD2. CDR3 sequence: CASSLSGGASYNEQFF. The CDR3 DNA reads TGCGCCAGCAGTCTGAGCGGGGGGGCCTCCTACAATGAGCAGTTCTTC. The whole variable domain, remainder taken from reference TRBV5-1 and TRBJ2-1, is KAGVTQTPRYLIKTRGQQVTLSCSPISGHRSVSWYQQTPGQGLQFLFEYFSETQRNKGNFPGRFSGRQFSNSRSEMNVSTLELGDSALYLCASSLSGGASYNEQFFGPGTRLTVL.